These 17 T cell receptor beta chains originate from one sample sequenced in a study of T cell changes during pregnancy in multiple sclerosis. Assay used: immunoSEQ multiplex PCR; TCRdb lists only in-frame clones, some missing. The table lists about 35,000 clones, 90% to 95% of them singletons. The sample in question was CD4+ T cells from peripheral blood mononuclear cells, obtained in the first trimester of pregnancy. The receptor set was obtained from a female donor with multiple sclerosis, enrolled in a pregnancy study.

CDR3 region: CASSFRRADTQYF. Written as DNA, the CDR3 is TGTGCCAGCAGCTTTAGGAGGGCCGATACGCAGTATTTT. The chain couples TRBV7-9 to TRBJ2-3, with D possibly matching TRBD2 (6 bases). The V gene lost 3 bases and the J gene lost 6 bases, with 10 bases spanning the gap. CDR1 is SEHNR, CDR2 FQNEAQ, per germline (reference sequence). The CDR3 spans 13 residues.

CDR3 amino acids: CASSQGDRDTGELFF. In nucleotides, the CDR3 is TGTGCCAGCAGCCAAGGGGACAGGGACACCGGGGAGCTGTTTTTT. The V gene is TRBV7-3, the J gene TRBJ2-2; 9 bases agree with TRBD1. This CDR3 has 15 amino acids. Germline V lookup: CDR1 SGHTA, CDR2 FQGTGA. The J segment lost 3 bases and the V segment lost 5 bases, leaving 4 bases of the junction unmatched.

Only one count was recorded for this clone. The rearrangement links TRBV18 to TRBJ1-2, with 7 bases aligning to TRBD1. With 1 base clipped from V and 6 bases from J, the junction kept 11 bases outside the gene matches. CDR3 length: 16 residues. The germline CDR1 and CDR2 sequences are KGHSH and LQKENI. Written as DNA, the CDR3 is TGTGCCAGCTCACCACTGAGGGGGCAGGCTAGTAATGGCTACACCTTC. Protein: CASSPLRGQASNGYTF. Full variable domain (missing parts from reference TRBV18 and TRBJ1-2): NAGVMQNPRHLVRRRGQEARLRCSPMKGHSHVYWYRQLPEEGLKFMVYLQKENIIDESGMPKERFSAEFPKEGPSILRIQQVVRGDSAAYFCASSPLRGQASNGYTFGSGTRLTVV.

The genes are TRBV4-2 and TRBJ2-1, with TRBD2 matching over 12 bases. Germline trimming cut 4 bases from V and 0 bases from J; bases unmatched to any gene: 4. Germline CDR1 reads LGHNA; CDR2 reads YNFKEQ. This CDR3 region has 17 residues. The DNA of the CDR3 is TGTGCCAGCAGCCTTGGACTAGCGGGATCCTCCTACAATGAGCAGTTCTTC. Translated: CASSLGLAGSSYNEQFF.

V usage is TRBV21-1 and J usage is TRBJ2-7; the D call TRBD1 from the table was never checked on the DNA. TRBV21-1 is a documented pseudogene. CDR3 size: 13 residues. Here the CDR3 reads CASKQGTYYEQYF. CDR3 in DNA: TGTGCCAGCAAACAGGGAACATACTACGAGCAGTACTTC.

This clone was detected once. This chain joins TRBV5-4 and TRBJ1-2, with TRBD1 matching 11 bases. The germline V gene encodes CDR1 SGHNT and CDR2 YYREEE (reference sequence). The length of the CDR3 is 16 residues. The V and J ends lost 2 bases and 8 bases, in that order; junction bases with no gene match: 11. This CDR3 reads CASSFGGGQGGIGYTF. The CDR3 bases are TGTGCCAGCAGCTTCGGGGGGGGACAGGGGGGGATCGGCTACACCTTC.

This chain joins TRBV18 and TRBJ2-5; 8 bases fit TRBD2. The CDR3 has 15 residues. The V gene's germline CDR1 is KGHSH and CDR2 LQKENI. After removal of 6 bases from V and 4 bases from J, the junction contained 10 bases not matched to a gene. The CDR3: CASSPTLAGPETQYF. The CDR3 nucleotides read TGTGCCAGCTCCCCGACGCTAGCGGGTCCAGAGACCCAGTACTTC. Full variable domain (missing parts from reference TRBV18 and TRBJ2-5): NAGVMQNPRHLVRRRGQEARLRCSPMKGHSHVYWYRQLPEEGLKFMVYLQKENIIDESGMPKERFSAEFPKEGPSILRIQQVVRGDSAAYFCASSPTLAGPETQYFGPGTRLLVL.

This rearrangement joins TRBV19 to TRBJ1-5; 7 bases are a match to TRBD1. Germline CDR1 is LNHDA and CDR2 is SQIVND (reference sequence). Trimming took 7 bases from V and 4 from J; bases not matched to a gene: 7. There are 14 residues in the CDR3. This CDR3 reads CASKGAEANQPQHF. The CDR3 DNA is TGTGCCAGTAAGGGGGCGGAAGCGAATCAGCCCCAGCATTTT.

The chain combines TRBV2 with TRBJ2-5, with D tentatively TRBD1 (6 bases). CDR3 length equals 15 residues. Per germline, CDR1 SNHLY and CDR2 FYNNEI. Trimming stripped 1 base from V and 5 bases from J, with 14 bases between. CDR3 in DNA: TGTGCCAGCAGTGAAGGTTTCAGGGGTTCCGAGACCCAGTACTTC. Translated, it gives CASSEGFRGSETQYF.

This sequence joins TRBV6-5 and TRBJ2-1; TRBD1 aligns across 9 bases. This CDR3 has 14 residues. CDR1 is MNHEY and CDR2 is SVGAGI in the germline V gene. The ends lost 6 bases at V and 2 bases at J; junction bases unmatched: 2. CDR3 in DNA: TGTGCCAGCAGGGACAGGGGTACCTACAATGAGCAGTTCTTC. Its translation is CASRDRGTYNEQFF.

The chain couples TRBV5-4 to TRBJ2-3, with D hard to call. The germline V gene encodes CDR1 SGHNT and CDR2 YYREEE (reference sequence). The length of the CDR3 is 11 residues. V was cut by 2 bases and J by 5 bases, with 3 bases left in between. The CDR3 DNA reads as TGTGCCAGCAGCTTACTAGATACGCAGTATTTT. Translating gives CASSLLDTQYF.

This clone was detected only once. The gene calls are TRBV15 and TRBJ2-5; 12 bases match TRBD2. Per germline, CDR1 LNHNV and CDR2 YYDKDF (reference sequence). This CDR3 has 15 residues. Trimming took 5 bases from V and 5 from J; bases not matched to a gene: 6. The CDR3 DNA sequence: TGTGCCACCAGCCTCCGACTAGCGGGGGAGGAGACCCAGTACTTC. Translating gives CATSLRLAGEETQYF.

The gene calls are TRBV7-9 and TRBJ2-1; 9 bases are a match to TRBD1. The CDR3 loop spans 15 amino acids. V lost 6 bases, J lost 5 bases, and 8 bases stayed unmatched. Per germline, CDR1 SEHNR and CDR2 FQNEAQ (reference sequence). CDR3 nucleotide sequence: TGTGCCAGCAGATGGGGGACAGGGCCTGACAATGAGCAGTTCTTC. Its protein product is CASRWGTGPDNEQFF.

V usage is TRBV11-3 and J usage is TRBJ2-7, with 9 bases identical to TRBD1. CDR3 length: 16 amino acids. The ends lost 1 base at V and 7 bases at J; junction bases unmatched: 11. Germline V gives CDR1 SGHNT, CDR2 YENEEA. The CDR3 DNA reads TGTGCCAGCAGCTTAGTTGGACAGGGGCACGGTGGAGAGCAGTACTTC. This gives the protein CASSLVGQGHGGEQYF.

The chain recombines TRBV19 with TRBJ2-3; no definite D call. This CDR3 comprises 14 residues. Germline-derived CDR1 and CDR2 are LNHDA and SQIVND (reference sequence). The V and J ends lost 3 bases and 2 bases respectively, with 9 bases between them. CDR3 sequence (DNA): TGTGCCAGTAGTATTAACAGATTCACAGATACGCAGTATTTT. Protein product: CASSINRFTDTQYF.

V is TRBV6-5 and J is TRBJ1-1; tentatively, D is TRBD1 (5 bases). Trimming stripped 6 bases from V and 3 bases from J, with 8 bases between. The CDR3 consists of 12 residues. Germline values: CDR1 MNHEY, CDR2 SVGAGI. This CDR3 is CASREGYTEAFF. DNA of the CDR3: TGTGCCAGCAGGGAGGGGTACACTGAAGCTTTCTTT.

The chain employs TRBV2 and TRBJ2-7; TRBD2 matches 10 bases. This CDR3 has 15 amino acids. From germline, CDR1 is SNHLY and CDR2 FYNNEI. Germline trimming cut 5 bases from V and 6 bases from J; bases unmatched to any gene: 10. The CDR3 DNA reads as TGTGCCAGCAGTCCACCTAGCGGGAGCTTGCGCGAGCAGTACTTC. Amino acid sequence: CASSPPSGSLREQYF.